The TCR beta chain under discussion was sequenced for a study of prognosis after radiotherapy for stage I lung cancer. Study results and caveats: Reports indicated that TRBV and TRBJ gene usage differed between patients with and without metastases, including differences in about nine V and a couple of J genes after SBRT.

The TCR beta CDR3 region was amplified from genomic DNA, with two rounds of multiplex PCR being used for the amplification. Initially, in first-round PCR, primers specific to each TRBV and TRBJ gene were used. Universal primers were used in the second PCR round. Via MiXCR, TCRdb re-called the multiplex PCR reads, giving one row per CDR3 protein. This sample has about 31,000 distinct CDR3 sequences; about 33% occur once, and the top ten carry 25% to 35%. In this sample, this clonotype turned up many times. The target antigen is unknown. Node negativity on CT and PET/CT was present in all patients, alongside an absence of prior chemotherapy, radiotherapy or other malignancies. The sequenced sample was PBMCs, obtained before or after stereotactic body radiation therapy (not recorded which). This TCR came from a donor aged 50 or older with non-small cell lung cancer.

CDR3: CASSPARGRANYEQYF. CDR3 nucleotides: TGTGCCAGCAGCCCTGCCCGTGGGCGGGCCAATTACGAGCAGTACTTC. The chain couples TRBV9 to TRBJ2-7; maybe TRBD2 (5 bases). This CDR3 region has 16 residues. Trimming removed 4 bases from V and 4 bases from J, with 21 bases in between. Germline V gives CDR1 SGDLS, CDR2 YYNGEE. Complete variable domain (other parts from reference TRBV9 and TRBJ2-7): DSGVTQTPKHLITATGQRVTLRCSPRSGDLSVYWYQQSLDQGLQFLIQYYNGEERAKGNILERFSAQQFPDLHSELNLSSLELGDSALYFCASSPARGRANYEQYFGPGTRLTVT.